Following are 12 T cell receptor beta chains from one sample sequenced in a study of blood T cell repertoires in COVID-19. Sequencing used immunoSEQ multiplex PCR; TCRdb keeps in-frame clones, though not all of them. The sample includes 200,000 to 250,000 clones, 86% of them seen just once. The sample was peripheral blood. Every receptor here comes from a man older than 75 with acute or convalescent COVID-19.

The rearrangement links TRBV5-4 to TRBJ2-3; 7 nucleotides align to TRBD1. CDR3 length: 13 residues. From germline, CDR1 is SGHNT and CDR2 YYREEE (reference sequence). The V segment lost 3 bases and the J segment 6 bases; nucleotides outside the gene matches: 4. This chain's CDR3 is CASSSTGEDTQYF. Here the CDR3 DNA reads TGTGCCAGCAGCTCAACAGGGGAGGATACGCAGTATTTT.

V and J are TRBV12-3 or TRBV12-4 and TRBJ2-5; weak D call: TRBD2 (5 bases). CDR3 size: 13 residues. The germline V and J ends were trimmed by 4 bases and 4 bases, with 10 bases remaining between them. CDR3 coding DNA: TGTGCCAGCAGTTCGATGGGGAGAGAGACCCAGTACTTC. It is translated as CASSSMGRETQYF.

This chain uses TRBV7-9 with TRBJ2-1, with no clear D. V lost 5 bases and J lost 8, with 16 bases in between. Germline values: CDR1 SEHNR, CDR2 FQNEAQ (reference sequence). The CDR3 is 14 residues long. The CDR3 is CASSRFSRSDEQFF. The CDR3 nucleotides are TGTGCCAGCAGCCGATTCAGCAGGTCAGATGAGCAGTTCTTC.

The J gene is TRBJ1-5, the V gene TRBV2; no clear D gene. CDR1 SNHLY and CDR2 FYNNEI come from the germline V gene. The CDR3 contains 13 residues. Trimming pared 6 bases from V and 5 bases from J, leaving 11 bases between. In DNA form, the CDR3 reads TGTGCCAGCAGCCTGGGCTTAGATCAGCCCCAGCATTTT. Translation gives CASSLGLDQPQHF.

V usage is TRBV2 and J usage is TRBJ1-2; a possible D gene is TRBD1 (5 bases). The CDR3 is made up of 16 amino acids. In germline, CDR1 is SNHLY, CDR2 FYNNEI. V was shortened by 7 bases and J by 4 bases, with 22 bases between the two germline ends. CDR3 sequence: CASIKEEGPTFYGYTF. The CDR3 DNA reads as TGTGCCAGCATCAAGGAGGAGGGACCAACTTTCTATGGCTACACCTTC.

In this sample, this clone turned up a few times. The rearrangement uses TRBV6-2 or TRBV6-3 and TRBJ2-3, with a possible D match to TRBD2 (6 bases). The CDR3 has 14 residues. CDR1 is MNHEY and CDR2 is SVGEGT in the germline V gene. The V end lost 5 bases, the J end lost 4 bases, and 13 bases lay between the germline ends. The CDR3 coding sequence is TGTGCCAGCAGTGGGCAGGGCGGGGCAGATACGCAGTATTTT. Its protein product is CASSGQGGADTQYF.

The genes are TRBV2 and TRBJ1-4; D may be TRBD1 (6 bases). Trimming shortened V by 7 bases and J by 5 bases, and 23 bases separated the two germline ends. CDR3 length: 17 residues. Germline V gene sequence: CDR1 SNHLY, CDR2 FYNNEI. This chain's CDR3 is CASIPSRDIGENEKLFF. The CDR3 DNA reads as TGTGCCAGCATACCGTCCCGGGACATAGGGGAAAATGAAAAACTGTTTTTT.

This chain joins TRBV28 and TRBJ1-1; D is unclear. The V end was cut by 6 bases, the J end by 3 bases, with 5 bases between. The CDR3 runs 11 residues. Germline V CDR1 and CDR2: MDHEN, SYDVKM. This chain's CDR3 is CASSYYTEAFF. For the CDR3, the DNA is TGTGCCAGCAGCTATTACACTGAAGCTTTCTTT.

This chain links TRBV5-1 with TRBJ1-1; TRBD1 agrees at 8 bases. V trimming: 4 bases; J trimming: 1 base; junction bases outside the gene matches: 18. Germline V gene data show CDR1 as SGHRS and CDR2 as YFSETQ. The length of the CDR3 is 19 residues. The CDR3 loop is CASSPGSRTGFIWNTEAFF. The DNA for the CDR3 is TGCGCCAGCAGCCCGGGTTCGAGGACAGGGTTCATATGGAACACTGAAGCTTTCTTT. Full variable domain (rest looked up from reference TRBV5-1 and TRBJ1-1): KAGVTQTPRYLIKTRGQQVTLSCSPISGHRSVSWYQQTPGQGLQFLFEYFSETQRNKGNFPGRFSGRQFSNSRSEMNVSTLELGDSALYLCASSPGSRTGFIWNTEAFFGQGTRLTVV.

This chain connects TRBV7-2 to TRBJ2-5; 8 bases fit TRBD2. The V gene end was trimmed by 1 base and the J gene end by 4 bases; junction bases not matched to a gene: 5. This CDR3 region has 15 residues. CDR1 is SGHTA, CDR2 FQGNSA, per germline. The CDR3 region is CASSLGRGALETQYF. DNA of the CDR3: TGTGCCAGCAGCTTAGGGCGGGGGGCCTTAGAGACCCAGTACTTC.

The rearrangement uses TRBV4-2 and TRBJ2-2; D ambiguous. The CDR3 has 12 amino acids. CDR1 LGHNA and CDR2 YNFKEQ come from the germline V gene. The CDR3 coding sequence is TGTGCAGCTTCCTTTACGAGCGGGGAGCTGTTTTTT. It specifies CAASFTSGELFF.

In its sample, this clone was seen once. The chain uses TRBV15 and TRBJ2-5; possible D gene TRBD2, 7 bases. V was shortened by 1 base and J by 7 bases, with 13 bases between the two germline ends. There are 14 residues in the CDR3. The V gene's germline CDR1 is LNHNV and CDR2 YYDKDF (reference sequence). The CDR3 here is CATSRGGGYGTQYF. The CDR3 coding sequence is TGTGCCACCAGCAGAGGGGGGGGCTACGGGACCCAGTACTTC. Complete variable domain (other parts from reference TRBV15 and TRBJ2-5): DAMVIQNPRYQVTQFGKPVTLSCSQTLNHNVMYWYQQKSSQAPKLLFHYYDKDFNNEADTPDNFQSRRPNTSFCFLDIRSPGLGDTAMYLCATSRGGGYGTQYFGPGTRLLVL.